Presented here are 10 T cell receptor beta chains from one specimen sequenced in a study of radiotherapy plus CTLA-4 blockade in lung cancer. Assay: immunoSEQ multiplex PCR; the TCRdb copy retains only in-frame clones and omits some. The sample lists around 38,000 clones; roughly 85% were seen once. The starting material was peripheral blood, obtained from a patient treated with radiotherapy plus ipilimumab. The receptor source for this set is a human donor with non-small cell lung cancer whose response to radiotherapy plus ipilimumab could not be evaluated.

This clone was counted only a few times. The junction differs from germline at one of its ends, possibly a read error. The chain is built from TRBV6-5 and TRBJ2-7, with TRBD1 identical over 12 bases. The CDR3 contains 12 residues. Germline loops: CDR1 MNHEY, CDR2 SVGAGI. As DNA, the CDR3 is TGTGCCAGCAGTGAAGGGGGGACAGGGGGCCACTTC. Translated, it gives CASSEGGTGGHF.

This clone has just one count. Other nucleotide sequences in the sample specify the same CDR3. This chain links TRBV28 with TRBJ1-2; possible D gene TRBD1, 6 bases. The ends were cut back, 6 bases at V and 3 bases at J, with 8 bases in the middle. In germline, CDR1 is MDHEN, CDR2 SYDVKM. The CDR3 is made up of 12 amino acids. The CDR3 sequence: CASRGGHYGYTF. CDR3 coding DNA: TGTGCCAGCAGAGGGGGTCACTATGGCTACACCTTC.

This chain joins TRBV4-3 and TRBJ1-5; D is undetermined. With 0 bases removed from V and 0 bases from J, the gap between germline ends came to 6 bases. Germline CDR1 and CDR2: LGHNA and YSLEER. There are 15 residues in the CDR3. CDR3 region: CASSQEGYSNQPQHF. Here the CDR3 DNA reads TGCGCCAGCAGCCAAGAGGGCTATAGCAATCAGCCCCAGCATTTT.

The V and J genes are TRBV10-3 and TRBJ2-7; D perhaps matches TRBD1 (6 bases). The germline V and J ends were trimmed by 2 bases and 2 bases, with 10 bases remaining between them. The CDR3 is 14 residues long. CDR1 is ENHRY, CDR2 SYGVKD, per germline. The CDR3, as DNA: TGTGCCATCAGTGAGCCGACAGGCCCCTACGAGCAGTACTTC. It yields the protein CAISEPTGPYEQYF.

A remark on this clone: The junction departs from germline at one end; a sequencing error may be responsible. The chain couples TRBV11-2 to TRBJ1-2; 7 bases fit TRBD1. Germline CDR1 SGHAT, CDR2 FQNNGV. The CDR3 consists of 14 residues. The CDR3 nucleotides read TGTGCCCGCAGCCTAAGGACAGGCGCAGGTGGCTACACCTTC. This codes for CARSLRTGAGGYTF.

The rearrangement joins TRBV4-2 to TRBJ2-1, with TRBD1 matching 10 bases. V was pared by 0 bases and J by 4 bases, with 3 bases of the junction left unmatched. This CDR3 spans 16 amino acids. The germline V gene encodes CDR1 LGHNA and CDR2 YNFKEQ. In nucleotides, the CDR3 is TGTGCCAGCAGCCAAGAGACAGGGGGCGCTTACAATGAGCAGTTCTTC. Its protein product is CASSQETGGAYNEQFF.

CDR3 residues: CASSPVGGQETQYF. CDR3 in DNA: TGTGCCAGCTCACCGGTCGGAGGCCAAGAGACCCAGTACTTC. The rearrangement uses TRBV18 and TRBJ2-5; possibly TRBD2 for D (5 bases). Trimming left V 3 bases short and J 1 base short, with 9 bases between. The CDR3 runs to 14 residues. Germline loops: CDR1 KGHSH, CDR2 LQKENI.

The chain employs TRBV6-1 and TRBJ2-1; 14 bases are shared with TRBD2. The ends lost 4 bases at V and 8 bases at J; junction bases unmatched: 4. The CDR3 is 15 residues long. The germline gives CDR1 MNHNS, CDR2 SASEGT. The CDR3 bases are TGTGCCAGCAGTGCAGGGACTAGCGGGAGCGATGAGCAGTTCTTC. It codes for CASSAGTSGSDEQFF.

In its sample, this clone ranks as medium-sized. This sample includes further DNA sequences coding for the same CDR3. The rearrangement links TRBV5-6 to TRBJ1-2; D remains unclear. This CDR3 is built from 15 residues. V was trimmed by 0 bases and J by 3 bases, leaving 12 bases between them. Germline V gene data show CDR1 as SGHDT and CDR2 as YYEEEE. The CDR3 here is CASSLVSPSDYGYTF. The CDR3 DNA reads TGTGCCAGCAGCTTGGTCTCGCCCTCGGACTATGGCTACACCTTC. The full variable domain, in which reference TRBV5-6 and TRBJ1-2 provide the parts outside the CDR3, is DAGVTQSPTHLIKTRGQQVTLRCSPKSGHDTVSWYQQALGQGPQFIFQYYEEEERQRGNFPDRFSGHQFPNYSSELNVNALLLGDSALYLCASSLVSPSDYGYTFGSGTRLTVV.

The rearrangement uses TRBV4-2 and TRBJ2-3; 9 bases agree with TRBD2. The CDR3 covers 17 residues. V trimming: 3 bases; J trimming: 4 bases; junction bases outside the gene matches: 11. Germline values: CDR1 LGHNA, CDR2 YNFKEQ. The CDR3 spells CASSQPTGGGASDTQYF. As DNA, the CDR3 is TGTGCCAGCAGCCAGCCCACGGGCGGGGGGGCGTCAGATACGCAGTATTTT.